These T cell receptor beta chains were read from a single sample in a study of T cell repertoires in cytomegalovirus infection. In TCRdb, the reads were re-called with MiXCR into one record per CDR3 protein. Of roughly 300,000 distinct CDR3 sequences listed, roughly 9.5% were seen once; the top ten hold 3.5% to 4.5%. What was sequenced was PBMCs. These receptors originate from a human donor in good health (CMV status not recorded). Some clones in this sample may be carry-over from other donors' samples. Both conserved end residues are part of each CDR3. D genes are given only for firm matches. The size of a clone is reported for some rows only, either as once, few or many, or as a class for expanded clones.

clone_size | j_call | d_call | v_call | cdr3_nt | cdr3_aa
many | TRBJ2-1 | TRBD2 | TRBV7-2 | TGTGCCAGCAGCTCCCCCAAGGGGAGGGAGGCCCAAAGCTACAATGAGCAGTTCTTC | CASSSPKGREAQSYNEQFF
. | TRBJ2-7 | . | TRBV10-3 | TGTGCCATCAGGGATCTCACAGAGGGTAGCAACGAGCAGTACTTC | CAIRDLTEGSNEQYF
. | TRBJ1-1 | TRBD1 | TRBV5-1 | TGCGCCAGCAGCTTGGGACAGGGGGCGTATGAAGCTTTCTTT | CASSLGQGAYEAFF
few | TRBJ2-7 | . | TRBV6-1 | TGTGCCAGCAGTGTAGGCGGGGACCCTAACGAGCAGTACTTC | CASSVGGDPNEQYF
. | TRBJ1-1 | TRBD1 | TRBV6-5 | TGTGCCAGCAGACCTATTACAGGGGCCCAGAACACTGAAGCTTTCTTT | CASRPITGAQNTEAFF
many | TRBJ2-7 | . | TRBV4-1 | TGCGCCAGCAGCCAAGGGGCAAGTGCCCACCTTTCCTACGAGCAGTACTTC | CASSQGASAHLSYEQYF
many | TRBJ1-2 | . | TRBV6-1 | TGTGCCAGCGGGCGGGGTGGTGGCTACACCTTC | CASGRGGGYTF
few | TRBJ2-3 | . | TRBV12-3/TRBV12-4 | TGTGCCAGCAGTACAGGGAGCACAGATACGCAGTATTTT | CASSTGSTDTQYF
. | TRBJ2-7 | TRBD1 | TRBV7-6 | TGTGCCAGCAGCCGCTCCGCTAAGGGGGCAGCCTACGAGCAGTACTTC | CASSRSAKGAAYEQYF
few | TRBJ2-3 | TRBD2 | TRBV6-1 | TGTGCCAGCACCTTGACTAGCGGGGGGGTTCCTACTAGCACAGATACGCAGTATTTT | CASTLTSGGVPTSTDTQYF
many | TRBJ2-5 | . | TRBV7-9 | TGTGCCAGCAGCGGACAACAGAGGCTAGAGACCCAGTACTTC | CASSGQQRLETQYF
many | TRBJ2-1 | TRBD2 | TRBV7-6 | TGTGCCAGCAGCTTAGAGCTAGCGGGGGCCCACAATGAGCAGTTCTTC | CASSLELAGAHNEQFF
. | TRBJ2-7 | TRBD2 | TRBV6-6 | TGTGCCAGCAGCCCCCAGCCGACGGGAGGGCCCTACGAGCAGTACTTC | CASSPQPTGGPYEQYF
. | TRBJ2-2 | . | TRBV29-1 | TGCAGCGTGGGCCAGGGAAACACCGGGGAGCTGTTTTTT | CSVGQGNTGELFF
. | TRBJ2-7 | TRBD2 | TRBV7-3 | TGTGCCAGCAGCTTATCTAGCGGGAGTTGGGGCGAGCAGTACTTC | CASSLSSGSWGEQYF
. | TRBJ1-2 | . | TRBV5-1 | TGCGCCAGCAGCTTGGCCGGAGGGGGGGACGGCTACACCTTC | CASSLAGGGDGYTF
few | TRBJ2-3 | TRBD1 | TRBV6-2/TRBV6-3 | TGTGCCAGCAGTTACGAAGTTCTGACAGGGAAATTCGATACGCAGTATTTT | CASSYEVLTGKFDTQYF
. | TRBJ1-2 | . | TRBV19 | TGTGCCAGTAGTACCCGACAGGCCCCGAGTGGCTACACCTTC | CASSTRQAPSGYTF
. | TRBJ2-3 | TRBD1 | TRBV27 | TGTGCCAGCAGAACCTCCAGGGGGCAGACAGATACGCAGTATTTT | CASRTSRGQTDTQYF
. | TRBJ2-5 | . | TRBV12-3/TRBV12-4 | TGTGCCAGCAGCCACTGGGACTTTCAAGAGACCCAGTACTTC | CASSHWDFQETQYF
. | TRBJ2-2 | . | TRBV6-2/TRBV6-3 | TGTGCCAGCAGTTCGTCAAGGCCCACTAACACCGGGGAGCTGTTTTTT | CASSSSRPTNTGELFF
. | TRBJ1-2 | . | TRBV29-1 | TGCAGCGTTGAATTTGGGGTCGCCTATGGCTACACCTTC | CSVEFGVAYGYTF
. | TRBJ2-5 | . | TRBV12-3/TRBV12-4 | TGTGCCAGCAGACGTACCCAAGAGACCCAGTACTTC | CASRRTQETQYF
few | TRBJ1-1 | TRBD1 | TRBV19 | TGTGCCAGTAGTATATTGTATCGGGACAGTGAAGCTTTCTTT | CASSILYRDSEAFF
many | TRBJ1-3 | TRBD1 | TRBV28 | TGTGCCAGCATTCCAGGGGGCGCATCTGGAAACACCATATATTTT | CASIPGGASGNTIYF